This TCR beta chain was sequenced for a study of human T cells and chemical hapten exposure. Whole-study context: On the upper back, patch tests were applied with 0.01% DPC and read at 6 days.

TCRdb re-called the RACE reads with MiXCR, one entry per CDR3 protein. The table shows about 84,000 distinct CDR3 sequences, with about 9.4% occurring only once. Study-wide findings and caveats: Alopecia in the donors means their immune response may deviate from healthy people's.

The germline gives CDR1 SGHAT, CDR2 FQDESV (reference sequence). Trimming took 2 bases from V and 5 from J, leaving 13 bases between them. CDR3 length: 15 residues. This clonotype showed up many times. No antigen is known for it. The time point denotes: patch test 2, 6 weeks after DPC sensitization. Specified treatment: therapeutic diphenylcyclopropenone sensitization with weekly scalp DPC. The V and J genes are TRBV11-1 and TRBJ1-5, with D possibly TRBD1 on 6 matching bases. The TCR originated in a woman between 45 and 65 years old with alopecia areata. Some clones in this sample may be carry-over from other donors' samples. The sample in question was whole blood, obtained in connection with sensitization to the hapten diphenylcyclopropenone (DPC). The DNA of the CDR3 is TGTGCCAGCAGCTTATCCGGGACACGAGATCAGCCCCAGCATTTT. It encodes CASSLSGTRDQPQHF.